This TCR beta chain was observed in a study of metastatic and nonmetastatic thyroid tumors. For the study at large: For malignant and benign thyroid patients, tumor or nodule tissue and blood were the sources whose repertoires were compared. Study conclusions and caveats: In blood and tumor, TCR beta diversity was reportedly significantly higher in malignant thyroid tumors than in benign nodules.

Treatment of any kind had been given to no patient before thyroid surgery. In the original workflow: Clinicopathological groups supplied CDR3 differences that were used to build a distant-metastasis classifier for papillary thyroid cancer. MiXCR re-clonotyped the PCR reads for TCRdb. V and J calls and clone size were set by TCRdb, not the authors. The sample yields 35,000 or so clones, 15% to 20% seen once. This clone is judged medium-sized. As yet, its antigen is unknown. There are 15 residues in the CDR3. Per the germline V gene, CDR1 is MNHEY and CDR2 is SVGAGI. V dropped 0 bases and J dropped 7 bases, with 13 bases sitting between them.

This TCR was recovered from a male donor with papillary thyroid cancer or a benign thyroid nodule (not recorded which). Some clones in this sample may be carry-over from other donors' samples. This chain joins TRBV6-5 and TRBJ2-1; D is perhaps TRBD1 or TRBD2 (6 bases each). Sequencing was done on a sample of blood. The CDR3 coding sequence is TGTGCCAGCAGTTACTCCTCGGGGGCGGGTAATGAGCAGTTCTTC. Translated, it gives CASSYSSGAGNEQFF.